A selection of T cell receptor beta chains follows, all from one sample in a study of human T cells and chemical hapten exposure. From the RACE reads, TCRdb called clonotypes with MiXCR, one entry per CDR3 protein. The sample consists of about 380,000 distinct CDR3 sequences, approximately 5% of them appearing once. This specimen consisted of whole blood, obtained in connection with sensitization to the hapten diphenylcyclopropenone (DPC). The receptors were gathered from a woman aged 45-59 years with alopecia areata. Some clones in this sample may be carry-over from other donors' samples. The CDR3 runs from the conserved cysteine through the conserved F or W. Each record gives: CDR3 protein, CDR3 DNA, D gene, J gene, clone size, V gene. The D gene is left open where the match is weak. Only some rows state a clone size, as once, few, many or a class for expanded clones.

CDR3aa: CASSYDRTGQFF
CDR3nt: TGTGCCAGCAGTTACGACCGTACGGGGCAGTTCTTC
d_gene: -
j_gene: TRBJ2-1
abundance: many
v_gene: TRBV6-2/TRBV6-3

CDR3aa: CASGLAGAPGFNTDTQYF
CDR3nt: TGTGCTAGTGGTTTGGCAGGAGCCCCGGGATTCAACACAGATACGCAGTATTTT
d_gene: -
j_gene: TRBJ2-3
abundance: -
v_gene: TRBV12-5

CDR3aa: CASSVAGANQPQHF
CDR3nt: TGTGCCAGCAGCGTTGCAGGGGCGAATCAGCCCCAGCATTTT
d_gene: -
j_gene: TRBJ1-5
abundance: many
v_gene: TRBV9

CDR3aa: CASSSQAGTGRNSPLHF
CDR3nt: TGTGCCAGCAGTTCTCAGGCAGGGACAGGGAGGAATTCACCCCTCCACTTT
d_gene: TRBD1
j_gene: TRBJ1-6
abundance: many
v_gene: TRBV12-3/TRBV12-4

CDR3aa: CATSDVGVNTEAFF
CDR3nt: TGTGCCACCAGTGATGTCGGAGTGAACACTGAAGCTTTCTTT
d_gene: -
j_gene: TRBJ1-1
abundance: few
v_gene: TRBV24-1

CDR3aa: CASSLAGRAEQYF
CDR3nt: TGTGCCAGCAGCTTGGCCGGGCGAGCCGAGCAGTACTTC
d_gene: -
j_gene: TRBJ2-7
abundance: few
v_gene: TRBV5-6

CDR3aa: CASSLDPDTQYF
CDR3nt: TGTGCCAGCAGCTTAGATCCAGATACGCAGTATTTT
d_gene: -
j_gene: TRBJ2-3
abundance: many
v_gene: TRBV13

CDR3aa: CASSPSTPNTEAFF
CDR3nt: TGTGCCAGCAGTCCAAGTACACCGAACACTGAAGCTTTCTTT
d_gene: -
j_gene: TRBJ1-1
abundance: many
v_gene: TRBV6-2/TRBV6-3

CDR3aa: CASSQVTGSGITEAFF
CDR3nt: TGTGCCAGCAGCCAAGTGACAGGGTCAGGAATCACTGAAGCTTTCTTT
d_gene: TRBD1
j_gene: TRBJ1-1
abundance: -
v_gene: TRBV3-1

CDR3aa: CSVVGTGRDEHTQYF
CDR3nt: TGCAGCGTTGTTGGGACAGGGAGGGATGAGCATACGCAGTATTTT
d_gene: TRBD1
j_gene: TRBJ2-3
abundance: many
v_gene: TRBV29-1

CDR3aa: CSARGTVSYEQYF
CDR3nt: TGCAGTGCTAGGGGGACAGTTTCCTACGAGCAGTACTTC
d_gene: TRBD1
j_gene: TRBJ2-7
abundance: few
v_gene: TRBV20-1

CDR3aa: CASSLQGRTNEKLFF
CDR3nt: TGCGCCAGCAGCTTGCAAGGACGGACTAATGAAAAACTGTTTTTT
d_gene: -
j_gene: TRBJ1-4
abundance: few
v_gene: TRBV5-1

CDR3aa: CASSFSGRMMTGELFF
CDR3nt: TGTGCCAGCAGCTTTAGCGGGAGGATGATGACCGGGGAGCTGTTTTTT
d_gene: TRBD2
j_gene: TRBJ2-2
abundance: few
v_gene: TRBV7-9

CDR3aa: CASSLGSWTGHDNEQFF
CDR3nt: TGTGCCAGCAGCTTAGGGAGCTGGACTGGACATGACAATGAGCAGTTCTTC
d_gene: -
j_gene: TRBJ2-1
abundance: many
v_gene: TRBV11-3

CDR3aa: CASSSSLRDRGPHQPQHF
CDR3nt: TGTGCCAGCAGTTCCTCCCTCCGGGACAGGGGTCCCCATCAGCCCCAGCATTTT
d_gene: TRBD1
j_gene: TRBJ1-5
abundance: -
v_gene: TRBV2

CDR3aa: CASSLGKADTQYF
CDR3nt: TGTGCCAGCAGCTTAGGAAAAGCGGATACGCAGTATTTT
d_gene: -
j_gene: TRBJ2-3
abundance: many
v_gene: TRBV7-2

CDR3aa: CASSKARQIVYNSPLHF
CDR3nt: TGTGCCAGCAGCAAAGCGCGACAGATTGTTTATAATTCACCCCTCCACTTT
d_gene: -
j_gene: TRBJ1-6
abundance: few
v_gene: TRBV21-1

CDR3aa: CASSYGIFGGRTEAFF
CDR3nt: TGTGCCAGCAGTTACGGGATATTTGGGGGGCGGACTGAAGCTTTCTTT
d_gene: -
j_gene: TRBJ1-1
abundance: many
v_gene: TRBV6-6

CDR3aa: CSARTGSSYGYTF
CDR3nt: TGCAGTGCTAGGACAGGAAGTTCCTATGGCTACACCTTC
d_gene: -
j_gene: TRBJ1-2
abundance: few
v_gene: TRBV20-1

CDR3aa: CASRRLAEAPDTQYF
CDR3nt: TGTGCCAGCAGGAGACTAGCGGAGGCCCCAGATACGCAGTATTTT
d_gene: TRBD2
j_gene: TRBJ2-3
abundance: -
v_gene: TRBV28

CDR3aa: CASSEALLIGLKNTEAFF
CDR3nt: TGTGCCAGCAGTGAAGCGCTTCTAATTGGACTAAAGAACACTGAAGCTTTCTTT
d_gene: -
j_gene: TRBJ1-1
abundance: -
v_gene: TRBV6-1

CDR3aa: CASSLKLLNTGELFF
CDR3nt: TGTGCCAGCAGCTTAAAACTGCTAAACACCGGGGAGCTGTTTTTT
d_gene: -
j_gene: TRBJ2-2
abundance: -
v_gene: TRBV7-8

CDR3aa: CASSYDTLNTEAFF
CDR3nt: TGTGCCAGCAGTTACGACACACTGAACACTGAAGCTTTCTTT
d_gene: -
j_gene: TRBJ1-1
abundance: -
v_gene: TRBV6-2/TRBV6-3

CDR3aa: CSASWGNEQFF
CDR3nt: TGCAGTGCTTCATGGGGGAATGAGCAGTTCTTC
d_gene: -
j_gene: TRBJ2-1
abundance: many
v_gene: TRBV20-1

CDR3aa: CASSFGEQTNTQYF
CDR3nt: TGTGCCAGCAGCTTTGGAGAGCAGACTAATACGCAGTATTTT
d_gene: -
j_gene: TRBJ2-3
abundance: few
v_gene: TRBV7-2

CDR3aa: CASSQTGADGYTF
CDR3nt: TGCGCCAGCAGCCAGACAGGGGCGGATGGCTACACCTTC
d_gene: TRBD1
j_gene: TRBJ1-2
abundance: many
v_gene: TRBV4-1

CDR3aa: CASSHPVGTGELFF
CDR3nt: TGCGCCAGCAGCCATCCAGTAGGCACCGGGGAGCTGTTTTTT
d_gene: -
j_gene: TRBJ2-2
abundance: -
v_gene: TRBV4-3

CDR3aa: CASRRRLAGGTGELFF
CDR3nt: TGTGCCAGCAGAAGACGACTAGCGGGAGGTACCGGGGAGCTGTTTTTT
d_gene: TRBD2
j_gene: TRBJ2-2
abundance: few
v_gene: TRBV6-6

CDR3aa: CASRWGPGPGYGYTF
CDR3nt: TGTGCCAGCAGGTGGGGTCCAGGCCCGGGCTATGGCTACACCTTC
d_gene: -
j_gene: TRBJ1-2
abundance: few
v_gene: TRBV12-3/TRBV12-4

CDR3aa: CASRAGAGEAFF
CDR3nt: TGCGCCAGCAGGGCAGGCGCCGGTGAAGCTTTCTTT
d_gene: -
j_gene: TRBJ1-1
abundance: -
v_gene: TRBV10-2

CDR3aa: CAINPGTGPSYNEQFF
CDR3nt: TGTGCCATCAATCCCGGGACAGGGCCTTCCTACAATGAGCAGTTCTTC
d_gene: TRBD1
j_gene: TRBJ2-1
abundance: -
v_gene: TRBV10-3

CDR3aa: CASSLIRGWDTEAFF
CDR3nt: TGTGCCAGCAGCTTAATCAGGGGATGGGACACTGAAGCTTTCTTT
d_gene: -
j_gene: TRBJ1-1
abundance: -
v_gene: TRBV11-1

CDR3aa: CASSQYRPPSTDTQYF
CDR3nt: TGTGCCAGCAGTCAATACAGGCCTCCTAGCACAGATACGCAGTATTTT
d_gene: -
j_gene: TRBJ2-3
abundance: -
v_gene: TRBV12-3/TRBV12-4

CDR3aa: CSVEGLAGGPKFADTQYF
CDR3nt: TGCAGCGTTGAAGGGCTAGCGGGGGGGCCGAAGTTTGCAGATACGCAGTATTTT
d_gene: TRBD2
j_gene: TRBJ2-3
abundance: -
v_gene: TRBV29-1

CDR3aa: CASSQGQGYTDTQYF
CDR3nt: TGTGCCAGCAGCCAAGGCCAGGGCTACACAGATACGCAGTATTTT
d_gene: -
j_gene: TRBJ2-3
abundance: -
v_gene: TRBV14

CDR3aa: CSAGGFYIDQPQHF
CDR3nt: TGCAGTGCTGGCGGTTTCTACATTGACCAGCCCCAGCATTTT
d_gene: -
j_gene: TRBJ1-5
abundance: many
v_gene: TRBV20-1

CDR3aa: CASSAERPYNEQFF
CDR3nt: TGTGCCAGCAGTGCCGAGCGGCCCTACAATGAGCAGTTCTTC
d_gene: -
j_gene: TRBJ2-1
abundance: few
v_gene: TRBV2

CDR3aa: CATRDTTNEKLFF
CDR3nt: TGTGCCACCCGGGACACAACTAATGAAAAACTGTTTTTT
d_gene: -
j_gene: TRBJ1-4
abundance: many
v_gene: TRBV12-3/TRBV12-4

CDR3aa: CSVQDSNQPQHF
CDR3nt: TGCAGCGTTCAGGACAGTAATCAGCCCCAGCATTTT
d_gene: -
j_gene: TRBJ1-5
abundance: few
v_gene: TRBV29-1

CDR3aa: CAISADRMQNTEAFF
CDR3nt: TGTGCCATCAGCGCGGACAGGATGCAAAACACTGAAGCTTTCTTT
d_gene: TRBD1
j_gene: TRBJ1-1
abundance: few
v_gene: TRBV10-3

CDR3aa: CASSLGTAGTEQYF
CDR3nt: TGTGCCAGCAGCTTGGGGACAGCAGGAACCGAGCAGTACTTC
d_gene: -
j_gene: TRBJ2-7
abundance: many
v_gene: TRBV5-6